In this sample, the clone carrying this T cell receptor (beta chain) turned up many times. These data belong to a study of blood T cells in healthy people across ages. The CDR3 runs 15 residues. Germline loops: CDR1 SGHRS, CDR2 YFSETQ. Through a sample-barcoded 5' primer and a J-beta primer mix, a second PCR was run for roughly 6 to 12 cycles. Via MiXCR, TCRdb re-called the 5' RACE reads, giving one row per CDR3 protein. The sample includes roughly 650,000 distinct CDR3 sequences, 32% of them seen just once. This chain uses TRBV5-1 with TRBJ2-7; D is perhaps TRBD1 (5 bases). The sequenced material came from blood. This receptor was obtained from a woman of 80 years or more in good health. The DNA for the CDR3 is TGCGCTAGCCGGCAATGGGGTCAGGGCGGTCACGAGCAGTACTTC. Translated, it gives CASRQWGQGGHEQYF.